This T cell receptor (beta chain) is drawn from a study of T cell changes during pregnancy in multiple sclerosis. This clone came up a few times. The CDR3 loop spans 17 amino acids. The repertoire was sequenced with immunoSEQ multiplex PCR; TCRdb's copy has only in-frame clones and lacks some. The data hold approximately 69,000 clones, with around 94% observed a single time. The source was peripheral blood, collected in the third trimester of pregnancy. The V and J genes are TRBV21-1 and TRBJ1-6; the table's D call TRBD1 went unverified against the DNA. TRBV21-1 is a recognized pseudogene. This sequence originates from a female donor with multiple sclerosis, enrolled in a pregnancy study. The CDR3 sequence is CASRYPQDRSYNSPLHF. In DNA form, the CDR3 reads TGTGCCAGCAGGTATCCACAGGATCGATCCTATAATTCACCCCTCCACTTT.